Below are 6 T cell receptor beta chains sequenced from a single sample in a study of radiotherapy plus CTLA-4 blockade in lung cancer. Only in-frame clones appear in the TCRdb table, and some are missing; sequencing was by immunoSEQ multiplex PCR. The profile shows about 76,000 clones, roughly 80% of them singletons. This material consisted of peripheral blood, taken from a patient treated with radiotherapy plus ipilimumab. All receptors come from a human donor with non-small cell lung cancer who had stable disease on radiotherapy plus ipilimumab.

V and J are TRBV9 and TRBJ2-1, with D possibly being TRBD1 (5 bases). The CDR3 sequence is 15 residues long. Trimming left V 0 bases short and J 1 base short, with 8 bases between. The germline V gene has CDR1 SGDLS and CDR2 YYNGEE. This CDR3 reads CASSVEGISYNEQFF. Here the CDR3 DNA reads TGTGCCAGCAGCGTAGAGGGGATTTCCTACAATGAGCAGTTCTTC.

The rearrangement joins TRBV7-9 to TRBJ1-2; a weak D match, TRBD1 (5 bases). CDR1 and CDR2 from the germline V gene are SEHNR and FQNEAQ (reference sequence). V was trimmed by 5 bases and J by 5 bases, leaving 18 bases between them. This CDR3 is built from 15 residues. CDR3 sequence reads: CASSAPQGRGYGYTF. CDR3 nucleotides: TGTGCCAGCAGCGCTCCTCAGGGAAGGGGTTATGGCTACACCTTC.

The rearrangement joins TRBV28 to TRBJ2-5, with 10 nucleotides matching TRBD2. Trimming at V came to 7 bases and at J to 1 base, leaving 3 bases not matched to a gene. This CDR3 has 14 amino acids. Germline CDR1 and CDR2: MDHEN and SYDVKM. The CDR3 DNA sequence: TGTGCCAGCAAAGAGCGGGGGGGCCAAGAGACCCAGTACTTC. It codes for CASKERGGQETQYF.

V usage is TRBV5-1 and J usage is TRBJ2-5; 11 bases fit TRBD1. The CDR3 is 16 amino acids. The V segment lost 4 bases and the J segment 4 bases; nucleotides outside the gene matches: 9. Per germline, CDR1 SGHRS and CDR2 YFSETQ. The CDR3 coding sequence is TGCGCCAGCAGCCGGGGGACAGGGGGGAATCGAGAGACCCAGTACTTC. Its protein is CASSRGTGGNRETQYF.

The chain links TRBV21-1 to TRBJ2-2; the table's D call of TRBD2 was not tested on the DNA. TRBV21-1 is noted as a pseudogene. CDR3 length: 19 residues. The CDR3 nucleotides read TGTGCCAGCAGCAAAAATAAGGAGGAAGCGGGAGAGAGAACCGGGGAGCTGTTTTTT. Its translation is CASSKNKEEAGERTGELFF.

V usage is TRBV7-9 and J usage is TRBJ2-7; D possibly corresponds to TRBD2 (6 bases). V lost 1 base, J lost 7 bases, and 11 bases lay in between. Looked up from germline, CDR1 is SEHNR and CDR2 is FQNEAQ (reference sequence). The CDR3 covers 13 residues. Here the CDR3 DNA reads TGTGCCAGCAGCTTAGTCTACAGCGGGGAGCAGTACTTC. Translating it yields CASSLVYSGEQYF.